Listed below are T cell receptor beta chains from one sample, sequenced in a study of cytomegalovirus exposure and HLA in healthy donors. Assay: immunoSEQ multiplex PCR; the TCRdb copy retains only in-frame clones and omits some. The sample lists approximately 110,000 clones, around 85% occurring once. Sequenced input: PBMCs. The receptor source for this set is a man aged 25-45 years in good health and CMV-seropositive. Both conserved end residues are part of each CDR3. The D gene is left open where the match is weak. Clone size is shown for a subset of rows, as once, few, many or a class of expanded clone.

size,J,length,V,D,DNA,CDR3
NA,TRBJ1-2,13,TRBV5-4,NA,TGTGCCAGCAGCAACTCAGGGTTCTATGGCTACACCTTC,CASSNSGFYGYTF
NA,TRBJ2-7,15,TRBV7-3,NA,TGTGCCAGCAGCTCCCAGGGAGGGGGGGAAAACGAGCAGTACTTC,CASSSQGGGENEQYF
NA,TRBJ1-2,17,TRBV4-3,TRBD1,TGCGCCAGCAGCCATGATCCCGGGACAGGGCTTTTCTATGGCTACACCTTC,CASSHDPGTGLFYGYTF
once,TRBJ1-2,12,TRBV19,NA,TGTGCCAAACTACCTGGCCCATATGGCTACACCTTC,CAKLPGPYGYTF
NA,TRBJ1-2,13,TRBV5-1,TRBD1,TGCGCCAGCAGCTTCCGGGACAGGGATGGCTACACCTTC,CASSFRDRDGYTF
NA,TRBJ2-5,15,TRBV5-6,TRBD2,TGTGCTAGCAGCTCCACTAGCGGGGGCCTCGAGACCCAGTACTTC,CASSSTSGGLETQYF
NA,TRBJ1-2,13,TRBV27,NA,TGTGCCAGCAGTTCGCTCCGCGGTTATGGCTACACCTTC,CASSSLRGYGYTF
NA,TRBJ2-7,14,TRBV2,TRBD1,TGTGCCAGCAATCCGGGACAGGGGGCACACGAGCAGTACTTC,CASNPGQGAHEQYF
NA,TRBJ1-2,16,TRBV4-3,NA,TGCGCCAGCAGCCAAGATTCGTCAGGGTCAAACTATGGCTACACCTTC,CASSQDSSGSNYGYTF
NA,TRBJ2-7,13,TRBV10-3,TRBD1,TGTGCCACCAGGCGGACAGGGATAGACGAGCAGTACTTC,CATRRTGIDEQYF
few,TRBJ2-5,14,TRBV28,TRBD1,TGTGCCAGCAGCCTAGACAGGGACCAAGAGACCCAGTACTTC,CASSLDRDQETQYF
NA,TRBJ1-5,12,TRBV2,TRBD1,TGTGCCAGCATGGACAGGGGCCAGCCCCAGCATTTT,CASMDRGQPQHF
NA,TRBJ2-5,14,TRBV6-5,TRBD1,TGTGCCAGCAGCCTGACAGGGGGTAGGGAGACCCAGTACTTC,CASSLTGGRETQYF
NA,TRBJ2-5,14,TRBV4-3,TRBD1,TGCGCCAGCAGCCAGGGGGGACAGGGAGAGACCCAGTACTTC,CASSQGGQGETQYF
NA,TRBJ2-3,16,TRBV5-4,NA,TGTGCCAGCAGCTTGCAGGGCAGGGCTAGCACAGATACGCAGTATTTT,CASSLQGRASTDTQYF
NA,TRBJ1-2,16,TRBV10-3,TRBD1,TGTGCCATCAGTGAGTCCCCGGGGACAGGGGTCTATGGCTACACCTTC,CAISESPGTGVYGYTF
NA,TRBJ2-5,11,TRBV14,NA,TGTGCCAGCAGCCAAGGCGGTTTGGTTAACTTC,CASSQGGLVNF
NA,TRBJ2-1,12,TRBV12-1,NA,TGTGCCAACAAGCGCGACGACAATGAGCAGTTCTTC,CANKRDDNEQFF
NA,TRBJ2-7,13,TRBV11-1,TRBD1,TGTGCCAGCAGCATAACAGGGGCCTACGAGCAGTACTTC,CASSITGAYEQYF
NA,TRBJ1-4,14,TRBV30,NA,TGTGCCTGGAGTGTACACAGGGAGGGGGAAAAACTGTTTTTT,CAWSVHREGEKLFF
NA,TRBJ1-5,15,TRBV30,NA,TGTGCCTGGAGGTCACAGGGAGTACCCTCCCAGCCCCAGCATTTT,CAWRSQGVPSQPQHF
NA,TRBJ1-1,14,TRBV10-3,NA,TGTGCCATCAGCCCGGGGGCGCGGGGGACTGAAGCTTTCTTT,CAISPGARGTEAFF
NA,TRBJ1-2,16,TRBV19,NA,TGTGCCAGTACCATCCGGCTGGGGGCGTTTAACTATGGCTACACCTTC,CASTIRLGAFNYGYTF
few,TRBJ2-5,16,TRBV11-2,TRBD2,TGTGCCAGCAGCTTATCTTCCAGCGGGGGGGTCAGGACCCAGTACTTC,CASSLSSSGGVRTQYF
NA,TRBJ2-3,16,TRBV5-1,NA,TGCGCCAGCAGCTTTTCGGAGACCCTTGGGACAGATACGCAGTATTTT,CASSFSETLGTDTQYF
NA,TRBJ1-6,15,TRBV5-1,TRBD1,TGCGCCAGCAGCTTGGCAGGGGGCTACGAATCACCCCTCCACTTT,CASSLAGGYESPLHF
NA,TRBJ2-2,16,TRBV4-3,NA,TGCGCCAGCAGCCAAGAGTCGGGAGCGGAGGGCGGGGAGCTGTTTTTT,CASSQESGAEGGELFF
NA,TRBJ2-3,17,TRBV4-3,TRBD2,TGCGCCAGCAGCCTCCTAAGGGCGGGGGGGCCCGAAGATACGCAGTATTTT,CASSLLRAGGPEDTQYF
once,TRBJ2-1,17,TRBV7-2,NA,TGTGCCAGCAGCCCGCGGACAGCGAGAAGCTCCTACAATGAGCAGTTCTTC,CASSPRTARSSYNEQFF
NA,TRBJ1-6,15,TRBV19,NA,TGTGCCAGTAAAATTGACCAGGGCGGCTACTCACCCCTCCACTTT,CASKIDQGGYSPLHF
NA,TRBJ2-7,14,TRBV10-1,TRBD2,TGCGCCAGCCCCCGCCGGGGGGTTGAGAACGAGCAGTACTTC,CASPRRGVENEQYF
NA,TRBJ2-2,14,TRBV5-1,NA,TGCGCCCGCAGCTTGGCGGGGAACACCGGGGAGCTGTTTTTT,CARSLAGNTGELFF
NA,TRBJ1-5,15,TRBV4-2,NA,TGTGCCAGCAGCCAAGGACACAGGGACCCTCAGCCCCAGCATTTT,CASSQGHRDPQPQHF
once,TRBJ2-5,14,TRBV7-2,TRBD2,TGTGCCAGCAGCTTAGGGGGCGGGGGAGAGACCCAGTACTTC,CASSLGGGGETQYF
medium-sized,TRBJ2-5,15,TRBV6-1,TRBD2,TGTGCCAGCAGTGAACTAGCGGGGGGGCAAGAGACCCAGTACTTC,CASSELAGGQETQYF
NA,TRBJ2-7,16,TRBV19,TRBD2,TGTGCCAGTAGTCCTTGGCGGGGGGGAGATTCCAGCGAGCAGTACTTC,CASSPWRGGDSSEQYF
NA,TRBJ2-7,15,TRBV4-1,NA,TGCGCCAGCAGCCACCGGGCAGGGCCGTCCTACGAGCAGTACTTC,CASSHRAGPSYEQYF
NA,TRBJ2-7,15,TRBV19,NA,TGTGCCAGTAGTATCTACCCCGAGGCCACCTACGAGCAGTACTTC,CASSIYPEATYEQYF
NA,TRBJ1-6,16,TRBV7-8,NA,TGTGCCAGCAACGTAAACCGGGACAATAGTAATTCACCCCTCCACTTT,CASNVNRDNSNSPLHF
NA,TRBJ2-3,15,TRBV30,TRBD2,TGTGCCTGGAATCAGGGACTAGGGGCATCGGATACGCAGTATTTT,CAWNQGLGASDTQYF
once,TRBJ2-7,15,TRBV27,NA,TGTGCCAGCAGTTTATCTCCGGCTTCTGGAGACGAGCAGTACTTC,CASSLSPASGDEQYF
NA,TRBJ1-6,14,TRBV6-5,TRBD1,TGTGCCAGCAGTTCACAGGGGGCAATTTCACCCCTCCACTTT,CASSSQGAISPLHF
NA,TRBJ2-7,13,TRBV7-7,NA,TGTGCTAGCAGCTTAAACCAGGGATACGAGCAGTACTTC,CASSLNQGYEQYF
NA,TRBJ2-2,13,TRBV6-6,TRBD1,TGTGCCATTAGACAGGGGAGCACCGGGGAGCTGTTTTTT,CAIRQGSTGELFF
NA,TRBJ2-2,17,TRBV5-6,TRBD2,TGTGCCAGCAGCTTGTACAGGACTAGGTACGACACCGGGGAGCTGTTTTTT,CASSLYRTRYDTGELFF
NA,TRBJ1-3,14,TRBV2,NA,TGTGCCAGCAGTGTTGAGTCGGGGGGAAACACCATATATTTT,CASSVESGGNTIYF
NA,TRBJ2-3,15,TRBV4-1,TRBD1,TGCGCCAGCAGCCAATTCTCAGGGGGAACAGATACGCAGTATTTT,CASSQFSGGTDTQYF
once,TRBJ1-1,13,TRBV7-9,NA,TGTGCCAGCAGCTCCCTCAACATTTTACAAGCTTTCTTT,CASSSLNILQAFF